What follows are 30 T cell receptor beta chains derived from one specimen sequenced in a study of blood T cells in healthy people across ages. Together with a sample-barcoded 5' primer, a J-beta primer mix was included in a second PCR lasting about 6 to 11 cycles. TCRdb passed the 5' RACE reads through MiXCR, listing each CDR3 protein once. This table holds 800,000 or so distinct CDR3 sequences, more than 35% found once. The material sequenced was blood. These receptors were collected from a man older than 75 in good health.

The chain combines TRBV12-3 or TRBV12-4 with TRBJ2-5; the D gene is possibly TRBD1 (5 bases). The CDR3 spans 13 residues. The V end lost 5 bases, the J end lost 1 base, and 8 bases lay between the germline ends. The CDR3 nucleotides read TGTGCCAGCAGTCAGGGATCCCAAGAGACCCAGTACTTC. Translated, it gives CASSQGSQETQYF.

This clonotype was counted a few times. V is TRBV24-1 and J is TRBJ2-5; TRBD1 or TRBD2 may be the D gene (6 bases each). Germline V CDR1 and CDR2: KGHDR, SFDVKD. The V gene lost 6 bases and the J gene lost 11 bases, with 15 bases spanning the gap. The CDR3 is 12 amino acids. This CDR3 reads CATSRGVDEQYF. The CDR3 DNA follows: TGTGCCACCAGTAGGGGGGTGGATGAGCAGTACTTC.

This chain connects TRBV7-2 to TRBJ2-1, with TRBD2 matching 7 bases. V gave up 6 bases and J gave up 9 bases; unmatched junction bases: 5. This CDR3 is 12 amino acids long. Germline CDR1 SGHTA, CDR2 FQGNSA. DNA of the CDR3: TGTGCCAGCAGAAGACTAGCTCCTGAGCAGTTCTTC. Encoded protein: CASRRLAPEQFF. Together with reference TRBV7-2 and TRBJ2-1, the CDR3 gives the full variable domain: GAGVSQSPSNKVTEKGKDVELRCDPISGHTALYWYRQSLGQGLEFLIYFQGNSAPDKSGLPSDRFSAERTGGSVSTLTIQRTQQEDSAVYLCASRRLAPEQFFGPGTRLTVL.

The chain uses TRBV20-1 and TRBJ2-4, with D possibly being TRBD1 (5 bases). The end of the DNA fits TRBJ2-5 better, so the J call may be wrong. The CDR3 contains 11 residues. Germline V gene sequence: CDR1 DFQATT, CDR2 SNEGSKA (reference sequence). The DNA of the CDR3 is TGCAGTGCGACAGTGTCTGAGACCCAGTACTTC. Amino acid sequence: CSATVSETQYF.

This sequence joins TRBV28 and TRBJ2-1; 7 bases line up with TRBD2. The CDR3 consists of 12 residues. Trimming at V came to 7 bases and at J to 8 bases, leaving 5 bases not matched to a gene. Germline V gene lookup returns CDR1 MDHEN and CDR2 SYDVKM. CDR3 loop: CASTRGVDEQFF. The CDR3 nucleotides are TGTGCCAGCACTCGGGGGGTGGATGAGCAGTTCTTC.

This clonotype appeared a few times. This sequence joins TRBV5-1 and TRBJ2-1; weak D call: TRBD2 (6 bases). This CDR3 has 14 amino acids. Germline CDR1 reads SGHRS; CDR2 reads YFSETQ. V was pared by 0 bases and J by 12 bases, with 16 bases between. CDR3 in amino acids: CASSLGRAWERQFF. The DNA for the CDR3 is TGCGCCAGCAGCTTGGGGAGGGCCTGGGAGCGGCAGTTCTTC.

The CDR3 bases are TGTGCCACCAGCAGAGATTCGGGGACAGTAGAGACCCAGTACTTC. Its translation: CATSRDSGTVETQYF. The chain couples TRBV15 to TRBJ2-7; TRBD1 matches 7 bases. Near its end, the DNA agrees better with TRBJ2-5, so the J call may be wrong. The CDR3 contains 15 residues. Germline V gene sequence: CDR1 LNHNV, CDR2 YYDKDF (reference sequence).

This chain links TRBV6-2 or TRBV6-3 with TRBJ1-1; D gene uncertain. There are 11 residues in the CDR3. Trimming cost V 8 bases and J 0 bases, with 4 bases left between them. CDR1 and CDR2 (germline): MNHEY, SVGEGT. Here the CDR3 DNA reads TGTGCCAGCGGTATGAACACTGAAGCTTTCTTT. Amino acids: CASGMNTEAFF.

This clonotype was detected a few times. This chain uses TRBV24-1 with TRBJ2-7; D call uncertain. The germline gives CDR1 KGHDR, CDR2 SFDVKD. This CDR3 comprises 11 residues. V lost 5 bases to trimming and J lost 9 bases, with 10 bases between them. The CDR3 spells CATSAGEGQYF. The DNA for the CDR3 is TGTGCCACCAGTGCTGGTGAAGGGCAGTACTTC.

The chain recombines TRBV7-3 with TRBJ1-2, with unresolved D. The V gene's germline CDR1 is SGHTA and CDR2 FQGTGA. CDR3 size: 15 residues. V lost 5 bases and J lost 4, with 17 bases in between. The DNA of the CDR3 is TGTGCCAGCAGCCCGCAGGCGGGGAGAGCCTATGGCTACACCTTC. Encoded protein: CASSPQAGRAYGYTF.

Concerning this clonotype itself: A read error is possible here, since a much larger clone lies one base away. V is TRBV20-1 and J is TRBJ2-3; 7 nucleotides line up with TRBD1. Unmatched junction bases numbered 12, after V lost 5 bases and J lost 4 bases. CDR3 size: 15 residues. Germline CDR1 reads DFQATT; CDR2 reads SNEGSKA (reference sequence). The CDR3, as DNA: TGCAGTGCTCCTTTCACCAGACAGGGTCCAGATACGCAGTATTTT. It is translated as CSAPFTRQGPDTQYF.

To note about this clonotype: This may arise from a read error, as a much more abundant clone is one base away. The chain joins TRBV7-9 to TRBJ2-1; D not resolved. V lost 8 bases, J lost 4 bases, and 12 bases lay in between. The CDR3 has 13 amino acids. The germline gives CDR1 SEHNR, CDR2 FQNEAQ (reference sequence). CDR3 in amino acids: CASGPRQYNEQFF. In DNA, the CDR3 is TGTGCCAGCGGCCCCCGGCAGTACAATGAGCAGTTCTTC.

The V gene is TRBV10-3, the J gene TRBJ2-3, with D tentatively TRBD2 (5 bases). The CDR3 extends over 13 amino acids. V lost 4 bases and J lost 6, with 11 bases in between. CDR1 is ENHRY and CDR2 is SYGVKD in the germline V gene. The CDR3 DNA reads as TGTGCCATCAGTGTCGGGATCGCTGATACGCAGTATTTT. Protein sequence: CAISVGIADTQYF.

The chain recombines TRBV20-1 with TRBJ2-1; 8 positions match TRBD1. The CDR3 is made up of 12 amino acids. V dropped 6 bases and J dropped 8; count of bases not matched to a gene: 6. Germline V CDR1 and CDR2: DFQATT, SNEGSKA (reference sequence). CDR3 region: CSAATGVDEQFF. Written as DNA, the CDR3 is TGCAGTGCGGCGACAGGGGTCGATGAGCAGTTCTTC.

This clonotype has only a few counts. This rearrangement joins TRBV7-2 to TRBJ2-5, with unresolved D. The CDR3 consists of 13 residues. Trimming left V 5 bases short and J 1 base short, with 8 bases between. Germline V gene data show CDR1 as SGHTA and CDR2 as FQGNSA. This CDR3 is CASSLRTQETQYF. Written as DNA, the CDR3 is TGTGCCAGCAGCCTAAGGACCCAAGAGACCCAGTACTTC.

The V gene is TRBV7-2, the J gene TRBJ2-5; maybe TRBD2 (6 bases). The CDR3 sequence is 15 residues long. Trimming took off 0 bases at V and 11 bases at J, with 19 bases between the two ends. Germline CDR1 reads SGHTA; CDR2 reads FQGNSA. The CDR3 DNA reads as TGTGCCAGCAGCTTAGCCGTGGGAGGTGGCCGGGAGCAGTACTTC. As protein: CASSLAVGGGREQYF.

The rearrangement links TRBV20-1 to TRBJ2-7; 8 bases are shared with TRBD1. The junction had 4 bases not matched to a gene; V was cut back by 7 bases and J by 2 bases. CDR1 DFQATT and CDR2 SNEGSKA come from the germline V gene (reference sequence). The CDR3 has 12 amino acids. The CDR3 bases are TGCAGTGGGGGACAGGCGGCCTACGAGCAGTACTTC. Its protein is CSGGQAAYEQYF.

This clonotype occurred a few times. The chain is built from TRBV20-1 and TRBJ2-5, with 7 bases matching TRBD1. In germline, CDR1 is DFQATT, CDR2 SNEGSKA (reference sequence). V lost 6 bases to trimming and J lost 4 bases; unmatched junction nucleotides: 5. The CDR3 spans 12 residues. In DNA form, the CDR3 reads TGCAGTGCCGGGGACAGTCGAGAGACCCAGTACTTC. Its translation is CSAGDSRETQYF.

This clonotype has a count of ten or more. The gene calls are TRBV7-2 and TRBJ2-3, with 9 bases aligning to TRBD1. The CDR3 totals 15 residues. Trimming at V came to 1 base and at J to 3 bases, leaving 2 bases not matched to a gene. Germline CDR1 SGHTA, CDR2 FQGNSA. The CDR3 nucleotides read TGTGCCAGCAGCTTAGGGGGACAGGGAACAGATACGCAGTATTTT. Its protein is CASSLGGQGTDTQYF.

V and J are TRBV19 and TRBJ2-5; the D gene could be TRBD1 or TRBD2 (5 bases each). The CDR3 sequence is 12 residues long. Per the germline V gene, CDR1 is LNHDA and CDR2 is SQIVND (reference sequence). With 7 bases removed from V and 11 bases from J, the gap between germline ends came to 17 bases. The CDR3 loop is CASIGTHGEQYF. The DNA for the CDR3 is TGTGCCAGTATTGGGACCCACGGAGAGCAGTACTTC.

Note on this clonotype: The germline gene is not matched at one end of the junction; a read error may be the cause. In DNA form, the CDR3 reads TGTGCCAGCAGTTCCCGGACAGGGCCCATCTCAGATACGCGGTATTTT. Translated, it gives CASSSRTGPISDTRYF. The V call is TRBV28, the J call TRBJ2-3; 8 bases agree with TRBD1. Germline CDR1 is MDHEN and CDR2 is SYDVKM. This CDR3 contains 16 residues.

This clonotype showed up just once. V is TRBV4-2 and J is TRBJ2-7, with 7 bases identical to TRBD2. The CDR3 is 15 residues long. V was clipped by 1 base and J by 6 bases; unmatched bases: 9. Germline CDR1 is LGHNA and CDR2 is YNFKEQ. For the CDR3, the DNA is TGTGCCAGCAGCCAAGCCGGGGAGGGGTTGGTCGAGCAGTACTTC. Translating it yields CASSQAGEGLVEQYF.

V and J are TRBV6-1 and TRBJ2-5; D might be TRBD2 (7 bases). This CDR3 has 12 residues. Trimming pared 8 bases from V and 2 bases from J, leaving 9 bases between. The germline V gene has CDR1 MNHNS and CDR2 SASEGT. CDR3 sequence reads: CASAGAQETQYF. The CDR3 nucleotides read TGTGCCAGCGCGGGGGCTCAAGAGACCCAGTACTTC.

The chain combines TRBV6-6 with TRBJ2-6; a possible D gene is TRBD2 (6 bases). Trimming took off 4 bases at V and 0 bases at J, with 13 bases between the two ends. The CDR3 is made up of 17 amino acids. The germline V gene encodes CDR1 MNHNY and CDR2 SVGAGI (reference sequence). CDR3 bases: TGTGCCAGCAGTTCGGGCAGGACTAACTCTGGGGCCAACGTCCTGACTTTC. It encodes CASSSGRTNSGANVLTF.

This clonotype was seen a few times. The rearrangement uses TRBV7-6 and TRBJ2-7, with D unclear. Germline V lookup: CDR1 SGHVS, CDR2 FNYEAQ. This CDR3 region has 14 residues. The germline V and J ends were trimmed by 1 base and 5 bases, with 12 bases remaining between them. The CDR3 region is CASSLVEVGHEQYF. In DNA, the CDR3 is TGTGCCAGCAGCTTAGTAGAGGTTGGGCACGAGCAGTACTTC.

This rearrangement joins TRBV20-1 to TRBJ2-7; D is uncertain. The end of the DNA fits TRBJ2-4 better, so the J call may be wrong. The CDR3 covers 16 residues. Germline V gene data show CDR1 as DFQATT and CDR2 as SNEGSKA (reference sequence). The CDR3 loop reads CSARDRNRPENNIQYF. CDR3 nucleotides: TGCAGTGCTAGAGATCGGAATCGACCCGAGAACAACATTCAGTACTTC.

This clonotype was observed a few times. The genes are TRBV27 and TRBJ2-7, with no clear D. This CDR3 is built from 13 residues. V dropped 5 bases and J dropped 5 bases, with 13 bases sitting between them. The germline V gene encodes CDR1 MNHEY and CDR2 SMNVEV (reference sequence). CDR3 sequence: CASSPPYWNEQYF. DNA for the CDR3: TGTGCCAGCAGTCCCCCTTACTGGAACGAGCAGTACTTC.

This clonotype came up once. The V call is TRBV6-2 or TRBV6-3, the J call TRBJ1-1; D is uncertain. The CDR3 has 16 residues. Germline V gene sequence: CDR1 MNHEY, CDR2 SVGEGT. Trimming removed 0 bases at V and 4 bases at J, with 15 bases between. CDR3 DNA: TGTGCCAGCAGTTACTCGACCGGGGTCGTGGGCACTGAAGCTTTCTTT. Amino acids: CASSYSTGVVGTEAFF.

As to this clonotype: Mismatch with germline at one junction end may stem from a read error. The chain uses TRBV7-9 and TRBJ2-1; D possibly corresponds to TRBD2 (6 bases). The CDR3 has 17 residues. Germline-derived CDR1 and CDR2 are SEHNR and FQNEAQ (reference sequence). The CDR3 DNA reads TGTGTCAGCAGCTCTAGGTTAGGCGGGCCTGCGGGGAATGAGCAGTTCTTC. Protein: CVSSSRLGGPAGNEQFF.

This clonotype was seen a handful of times. The gene calls are TRBV11-3 and TRBJ2-7, with D tentatively TRBD2 (6 bases). CDR1 and CDR2 from the germline V gene are SGHNT and YENEEA. This CDR3 is built from 14 residues. V lost 3 bases and J lost 4, with 13 bases in between. CDR3 sequence reads: CASSFIAGGYEQYF. The CDR3 bases are TGTGCCAGCAGCTTCATTGCAGGAGGGTACGAGCAGTACTTC. Complete variable domain (other parts from reference TRBV11-3 and TRBJ2-7): EAGVVQSPRYKIIEKKQPVAFWCNPISGHNTLYWYLQNLGQGPELLIRYENEEAVDDSQLPKDRFSAERLKGVDSTLKIQPAELGDSAVYLCASSFIAGGYEQYFGPGTRLTVT.